Sequencing of this T cell receptor beta chain was carried out in a study of T cell changes during pregnancy in multiple sclerosis. The method was immunoSEQ multiplex PCR; TCRdb's version includes in-frame clones alone and lacks a portion of them. The sample holds about 89,000 clones, roughly nine tenths seen once. Trimming shortened V by 3 bases and J by 4 bases, and 9 bases separated the two germline ends. The CDR3 spans 14 residues. Germline V lookup: CDR1 KGHSH, CDR2 LQKENI. The TCR was taken from a female donor in good health, enrolled as a control in a pregnancy study. This rearrangement joins TRBV18 to TRBJ1-4, with D unclear. The source material was peripheral blood, sampled after pregnancy. In DNA form, the CDR3 reads TGTGCCAGCTCACCGGCAGGCTATAATGAAAAACTGTTTTTT. Protein: CASSPAGYNEKLFF.